A selection of T cell receptor beta chains follows, all from one sample in a study of cytomegalovirus exposure and HLA in healthy donors. The method was immunoSEQ multiplex PCR; TCRdb's version includes in-frame clones alone and lacks a portion of them. Of tens of thousands of clones in the sample, around nine tenths are singletons; the top ten hold 3.5% to 4.5%. The sequenced sample was PBMCs. Receptor source: a young woman in good health and CMV-seropositive. Both conserved end residues are part of each CDR3. Each record gives: J gene, V gene, CDR3 protein.

j_call: TRBJ2-1
v_call: TRBV6-5
cdr3_aa: CASSYGTSGSNEQFF

j_call: TRBJ1-3
v_call: TRBV30
cdr3_aa: CAWRLDRGKAGNTIYF

j_call: TRBJ2-1
v_call: TRBV7-2
cdr3_aa: CASSLIVRDYNEQFF

j_call: TRBJ1-4
v_call: TRBV9
cdr3_aa: CASSDPGQGGEKLFF

j_call: TRBJ2-3
v_call: TRBV4-2
cdr3_aa: CASSQASGGADTQYF

j_call: TRBJ1-2
v_call: TRBV6-5
cdr3_aa: CASARGANYGYTF

j_call: TRBJ2-1
v_call: TRBV2
cdr3_aa: CASIELAGLLVKANEQFF

j_call: TRBJ2-3
v_call: TRBV30
cdr3_aa: CAWNWLDRTDTQYF

j_call: TRBJ2-1
v_call: TRBV18
cdr3_aa: CASSPLAGDYNEQFF

j_call: TRBJ1-5
v_call: TRBV21-1
cdr3_aa: CASSKVGYQPQHF

j_call: TRBJ2-7
v_call: TRBV2
cdr3_aa: CASTGTSGRLEQYF

j_call: TRBJ1-3
v_call: TRBV30
cdr3_aa: CAWSGQEPSGNTIYF

j_call: TRBJ1-1
v_call: TRBV18
cdr3_aa: CASSPSQNTEAFF

j_call: TRBJ2-1
v_call: TRBV6-4
cdr3_aa: CASSDSQDTNEQFF

j_call: TRBJ1-1
v_call: TRBV7-8
cdr3_aa: CASSLATGKTEAFF